This T cell receptor (beta chain) was found in a study of a mutant IDH1 vaccine in newly diagnosed glioma. Study summary: Previous treatment comprised radiotherapy, temozolomide, or both, mostly both. Study-wide points: Pseudoprogression appeared unlinked to shifts in leading peripheral T cell clonotypes.

As regards this clone: What it binds is not known.

Data came from immunoSEQ multiplex PCR; TCRdb stores just in-frame clones and leaves some out. The sample consists of about 36,000 clones, around 90% of them appearing once. Germline V lookup: CDR1 SNHLY, CDR2 FYNNEI. This CDR3 comprises 13 residues. J lost 6 bases, V lost 5 bases, and 5 bases had no gene match. The time point was: baseline, week 1 (first vaccination visit). Treatment noted: pre-vaccination baseline after standard-of-care therapy. Donor diagnoses consisted of new WHO grade 3 or 4 IDH1-mutant, ATRX-lost astrocytomas. This specimen was PBMCs, taken from a glioma patient treated with radiotherapy, temozolomide or both. This chain joins TRBV2 and TRBJ1-1; 8 bases fit TRBD1. The sequence was obtained from a man between 18 and 29 years old with glioma. This chain's CDR3 is CASSRTGTAEAFF. DNA for the CDR3: TGTGCCAGCAGTCGGACAGGGACCGCTGAAGCTTTCTTT.